These 15 T cell receptor beta chains were sequenced from one sample in a study of T cells in Graves' hyperthyroidism and ophthalmopathy. The CDR3 regions of TCR beta were amplified from RNA transcripts. Initially, a first-round RT-PCR of the TCR CDR3 employed the HTBI primer set. One entry per CDR3 protein, called by TCRdb with MiXCR from the multiplex PCR reads. The data show about 600,000 distinct CDR3 sequences, with about a sixth seen just once and around 3.5% held by the top ten. What was sequenced was blood. The receptor set was obtained from a woman aged 40 to 50 with Graves' ophthalmopathy.

This clonotype was detected a few times. The genes are TRBV7-3 and TRBJ2-7, with D possibly TRBD1 on 6 matching bases. Trimming pared 5 bases from V and 8 bases from J, leaving 13 bases between. This CDR3 spans 12 amino acids. Germline loops: CDR1 SGHTA, CDR2 FQGTGA. The CDR3: CASSKYTGKQYF. CDR3 sequence (DNA): TGTGCCAGCAGCAAATATACAGGGAAGCAGTACTTC.

This clonotype was seen more than once but under ten times. The CDR3 region is CASSGTLSGANVLTF. For the CDR3, the DNA is TGTGCCAGCAGTGGAACCCTCTCTGGGGCCAACGTCCTGACTTTC. The gene calls are TRBV12-3 or TRBV12-4 and TRBJ2-6; no reliable D call. The CDR3 is 15 residues long. The germline V and J ends were trimmed by 5 bases and 0 bases, with 8 bases remaining between them.

The chain combines TRBV11-3 with TRBJ2-3; D unresolved. Germline CDR1 and CDR2: SGHNT and YENEEA. The CDR3 loop spans 14 amino acids. Trimming took off 1 base at V and 3 bases at J, with 8 bases between the two ends. The CDR3 loop is CASSLGDMTDTQYF. Here the CDR3 DNA reads TGTGCCAGCAGCTTAGGAGACATGACAGATACGCAGTATTTT.

This sequence joins TRBV2 and TRBJ2-7; TRBD2 is a possible D gene (5 bases). CDR3 length: 16 residues. V was trimmed by 0 bases and J by 9 bases, leaving 21 bases between them. Germline V lookup: CDR1 SNHLY, CDR2 FYNNEI. This chain's CDR3 is CASSEALLLVGLGQYF. The CDR3 coding sequence is TGTGCCAGCAGTGAAGCGCTTCTACTAGTAGGTCTCGGGCAGTACTTC.

This clonotype was seen at least ten times. The J gene is TRBJ1-5, the V gene TRBV28, with 9 bases lining up with TRBD1. Germline CDR1 reads MDHEN; CDR2 reads SYDVKM. V shed 8 bases and J 2 bases; nucleotides not matched to a gene: 4. CDR3 length equals 14 residues. The CDR3 loop reads CASRWTGGNQPQHF. The CDR3 DNA is TGTGCCAGCCGATGGACAGGGGGCAATCAGCCCCAGCATTTT.

This clonotype has just a few counts. The gene calls are TRBV5-1 and TRBJ2-1, with a weak D call TRBD1 (6 bases). There are 17 residues in the CDR3. Germline CDR1 and CDR2: SGHRS and YFSETQ. V lost 3 bases to trimming and J lost 2 bases, with 18 bases between them. The CDR3 spells CASSCSGAPIPYNEQFF. The CDR3 region has the DNA TGCGCCAGCAGCTGTTCAGGGGCCCCCATCCCCTACAATGAGCAGTTCTTC.

The chain has TRBV11-2 and TRBJ1-3; TRBD1 matches 8 bases. Trimming removed 4 bases from V and 1 base from J; junction bases left unmatched: 6. CDR1 is SGHAT, CDR2 FQNNGV, per germline. This CDR3 is 16 amino acids long. The CDR3 nucleotides read TGTGCCAGCAGCTCTGACAGGGGACTATCTGGAAACACCATATATTTT. Translation gives CASSSDRGLSGNTIYF.

This clonotype was counted only a few times. The V gene is TRBV18, the J gene TRBJ2-7, with 10 bases lining up with TRBD2. Trimming removed 4 bases from V and 7 bases from J; junction bases left unmatched: 22. The CDR3 runs 19 residues. CDR1 is KGHSH, CDR2 LQKENI, per germline. The CDR3 DNA reads as TGTGCCAGCTCACGGCCTCGAGGAGGGAAGCGGGGGGGATTTTGGGAGCAGTACTTC. This translates into CASSRPRGGKRGGFWEQYF.

This clonotype appeared once. A single base separates this from a much larger clone, so it may be a read error. J is TRBJ1-1 and V is TRBV11-3; 7 bases fit TRBD1. Trimming at V came to 5 bases and at J to 5 bases, leaving 8 bases not matched to a gene. CDR3 size: 14 residues. Germline CDR1 is SGHNT and CDR2 is YENEEA. The DNA for the CDR3 is TGTGCCAGCAGCCAACAGGGGTTTGTTACTGAAGCTTTCTTT. It translates to CASSQQGFVTEAFF. The full variable domain, with the rest looked up from reference TRBV11-3 and TRBJ1-1, is EAGVVQSPRYKIIEKKQPVAFWCNPISGHNTLYWYLQNLGQGPELLIRYENEEAVDDSQLPKDRFSAERLKGVDSTLKIQPAELGDSAVYLCASSQQGFVTEAFFGQGTRLTVV.

This clonotype was counted many times. The chain carries TRBV5-1 and TRBJ1-2; D gene unclear. This CDR3 comprises 14 residues. The germline CDR1 and CDR2 sequences are SGHRS and YFSETQ. Trimming pared 0 bases from V and 6 bases from J, leaving 12 bases between. The CDR3 sequence: CASSLEGQINGYTF. For the CDR3, the DNA is TGCGCCAGCAGCTTGGAAGGTCAGATTAATGGCTACACCTTC.

This clonotype was observed a few times. This sequence joins TRBV20-1 and TRBJ2-1; 10 bases align to TRBD2. The CDR3 is 15 residues long. From germline, CDR1 is DFQATT and CDR2 SNEGSKA (reference sequence). J lost 8 bases, V lost 5 bases, and 12 bases had no gene match. The CDR3 spells CSAPGASGGVDEQFF. CDR3 nucleotide sequence: TGCAGTGCTCCCGGAGCGAGCGGGGGGGTCGATGAGCAGTTCTTC.

The sample holds a few counts of this clonotype. The chain has TRBV6-5 and TRBJ2-1, with 9 bases lining up with TRBD1. CDR3 length: 16 residues. The germline CDR1 and CDR2 sequences are MNHEY and SVGAGI. The J segment lost 6 bases and the V segment lost 1 base, leaving 7 bases of the junction unmatched. CDR3 in DNA: TGTGCCAGCAGTTACTGGGGACAGGGCACGTTCAATGAGCAGTTCTTC. It specifies CASSYWGQGTFNEQFF.

This clonotype has a count of ten or more. This chain links TRBV3-1 with TRBJ2-5; D gene ambiguous. The CDR3 loop spans 14 amino acids. Germline V gives CDR1 LGHDT, CDR2 YNNKEL (reference sequence). V was cut by 4 bases and J by 0 bases, with 9 bases left in between. CDR3 nucleotides: TGTGCCAGCAGCCCCAGAGGCTACCAAGAGACCCAGTACTTC. It is translated as CASSPRGYQETQYF.

V usage is TRBV7-9 and J usage is TRBJ1-3, with D tentatively TRBD1 (5 bases). Germline CDR1 is SEHNR and CDR2 is FQNEAQ (reference sequence). The CDR3 length is 15 residues. V was pared by 6 bases and J by 2 bases, with 14 bases between. The CDR3 DNA sequence: TGTGCCAGCAGAATGGCGGGGGGGACTGGAAACACCATATATTTT. As protein: CASRMAGGTGNTIYF.

CDR3 in amino acids: CASSTFDTEAFF. CDR3 in DNA: TGTGCCAGTAGTACCTTTGACACTGAAGCTTTCTTT. The chain links TRBV19 to TRBJ1-1, with unresolved D. This CDR3 comprises 12 residues. Trimming took 4 bases from V and 3 from J, leaving 6 bases between them. CDR1 and CDR2 (germline): LNHDA, SQIVND (reference sequence).